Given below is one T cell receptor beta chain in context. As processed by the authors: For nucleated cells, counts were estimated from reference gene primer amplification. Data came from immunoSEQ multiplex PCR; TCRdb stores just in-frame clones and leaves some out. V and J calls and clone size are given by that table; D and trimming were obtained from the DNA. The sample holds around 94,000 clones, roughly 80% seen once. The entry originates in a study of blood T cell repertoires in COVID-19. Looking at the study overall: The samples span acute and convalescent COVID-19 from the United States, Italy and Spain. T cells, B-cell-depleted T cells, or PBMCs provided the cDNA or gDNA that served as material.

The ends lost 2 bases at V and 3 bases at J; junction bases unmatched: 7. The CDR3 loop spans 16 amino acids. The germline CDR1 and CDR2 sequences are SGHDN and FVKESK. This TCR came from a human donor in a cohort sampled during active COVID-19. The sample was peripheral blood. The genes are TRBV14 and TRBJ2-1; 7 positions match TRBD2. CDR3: CASSQFWASGYNEQFF. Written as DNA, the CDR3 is TGTGCCAGCAGCCAATTTTGGGCTAGCGGCTACAATGAGCAGTTCTTC.